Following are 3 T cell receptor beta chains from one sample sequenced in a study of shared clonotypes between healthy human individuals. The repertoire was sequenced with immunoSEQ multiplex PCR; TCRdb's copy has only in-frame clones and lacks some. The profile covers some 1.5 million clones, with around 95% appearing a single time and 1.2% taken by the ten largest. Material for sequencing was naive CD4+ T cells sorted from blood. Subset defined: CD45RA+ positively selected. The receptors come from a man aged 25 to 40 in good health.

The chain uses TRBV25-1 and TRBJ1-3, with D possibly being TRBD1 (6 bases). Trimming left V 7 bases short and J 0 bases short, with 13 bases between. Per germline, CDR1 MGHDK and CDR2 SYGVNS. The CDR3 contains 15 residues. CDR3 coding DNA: TGTGCCAGCACGCCGACAGGTTACTCTGGAAACACCATATATTTT. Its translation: CASTPTGYSGNTIYF. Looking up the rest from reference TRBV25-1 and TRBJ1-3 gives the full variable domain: EADIYQTPRYLVIGTGKKITLECSQTMGHDKMYWYQQDPGMELHLIHYSYGVNSTEKGDLSSESTVSRIRTEHFPLTLESARPSHTSQYLCASTPTGYSGNTIYFGEGSWLTVV.

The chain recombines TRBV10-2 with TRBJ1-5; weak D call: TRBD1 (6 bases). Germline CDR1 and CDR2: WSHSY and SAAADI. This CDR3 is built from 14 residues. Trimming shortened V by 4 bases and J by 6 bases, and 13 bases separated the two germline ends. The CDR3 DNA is TGCGCCAGCAGTGTCACAGGGACAAGTCAGCCCCAGCATTTT. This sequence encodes CASSVTGTSQPQHF.

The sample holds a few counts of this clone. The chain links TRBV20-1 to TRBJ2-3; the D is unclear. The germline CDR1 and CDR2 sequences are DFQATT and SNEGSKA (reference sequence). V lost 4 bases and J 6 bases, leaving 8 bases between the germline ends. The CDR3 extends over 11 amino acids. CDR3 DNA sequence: TGCAGTGCTACTACTCCGGATACGCAGTATTTT. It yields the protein CSATTPDTQYF.